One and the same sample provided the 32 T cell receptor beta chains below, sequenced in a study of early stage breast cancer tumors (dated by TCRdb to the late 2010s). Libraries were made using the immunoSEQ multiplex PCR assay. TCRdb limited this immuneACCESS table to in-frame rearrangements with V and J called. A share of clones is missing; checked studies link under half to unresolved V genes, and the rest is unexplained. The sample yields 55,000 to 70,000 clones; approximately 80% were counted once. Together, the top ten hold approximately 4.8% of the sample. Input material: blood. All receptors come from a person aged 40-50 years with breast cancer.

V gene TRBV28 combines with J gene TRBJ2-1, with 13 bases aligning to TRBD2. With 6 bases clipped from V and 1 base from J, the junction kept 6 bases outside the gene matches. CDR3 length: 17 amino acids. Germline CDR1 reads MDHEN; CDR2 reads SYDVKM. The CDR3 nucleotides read TGTGCCAGCAGAAGGACTAGCGGGAGTCTATCCTACAATGAGCAGTTCTTC. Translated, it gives CASRRTSGSLSYNEQFF.

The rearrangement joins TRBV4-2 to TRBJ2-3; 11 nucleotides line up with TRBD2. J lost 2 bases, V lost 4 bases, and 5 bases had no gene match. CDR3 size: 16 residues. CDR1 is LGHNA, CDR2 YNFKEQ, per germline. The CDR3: CASSRGTSGYTDTQYF. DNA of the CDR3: TGTGCCAGCAGCCGCGGGACTAGCGGTTACACAGATACGCAGTATTTT.

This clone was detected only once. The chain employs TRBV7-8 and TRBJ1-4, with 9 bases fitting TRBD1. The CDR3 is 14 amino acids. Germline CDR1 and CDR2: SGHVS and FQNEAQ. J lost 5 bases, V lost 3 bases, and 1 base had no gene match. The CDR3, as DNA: TGTGCCAGCAGCTTCGGACAGGGGAATGAAAAACTGTTTTTT. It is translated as CASSFGQGNEKLFF.

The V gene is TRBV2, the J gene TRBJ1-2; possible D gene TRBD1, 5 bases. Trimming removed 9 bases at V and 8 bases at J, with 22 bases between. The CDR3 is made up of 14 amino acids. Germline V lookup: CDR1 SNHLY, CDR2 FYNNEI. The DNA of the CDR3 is TGTGCCAGAACTGAAGAAGGGACGGAAGGAGGCTACACCTTC. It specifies CARTEEGTEGGYTF. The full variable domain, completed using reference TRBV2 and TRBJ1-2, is EPEVTQTPSHQVTQMGQEVILRCVPISNHLYFYWYRQILGQKVEFLVSFYNNEISEKSEIFDDQFSVERPDGSNFTLKIRSTKLEDSAMYFCARTEEGTEGGYTFGSGTRLTVV.

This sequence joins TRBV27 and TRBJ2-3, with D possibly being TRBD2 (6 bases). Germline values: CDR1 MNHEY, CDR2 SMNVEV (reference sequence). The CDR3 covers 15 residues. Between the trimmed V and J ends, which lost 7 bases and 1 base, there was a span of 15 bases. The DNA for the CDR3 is TGTGCCAGCACTCGGAGCGGGCCCGGCACAGATACGCAGTATTTT. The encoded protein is CASTRSGPGTDTQYF.

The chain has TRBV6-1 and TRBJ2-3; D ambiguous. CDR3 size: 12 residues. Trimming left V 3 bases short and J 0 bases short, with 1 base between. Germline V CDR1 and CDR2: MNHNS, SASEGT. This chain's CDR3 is CASSDSTDTQYF. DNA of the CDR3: TGTGCCAGCAGTGACAGCACAGATACGCAGTATTTT.

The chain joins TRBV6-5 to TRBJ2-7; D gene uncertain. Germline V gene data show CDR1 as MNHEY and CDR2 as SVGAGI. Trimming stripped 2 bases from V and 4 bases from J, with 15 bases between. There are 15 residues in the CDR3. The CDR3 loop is CASSYRPSGPYEQYF. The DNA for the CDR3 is TGTGCCAGCAGTTACCGGCCCTCGGGCCCATACGAGCAGTACTTC.

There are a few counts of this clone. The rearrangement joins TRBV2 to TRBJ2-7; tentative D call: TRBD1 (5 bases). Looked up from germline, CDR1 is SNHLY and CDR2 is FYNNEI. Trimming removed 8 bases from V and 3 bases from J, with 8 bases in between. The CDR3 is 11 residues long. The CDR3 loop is CASQTVYEQYF. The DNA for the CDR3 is TGTGCCAGCCAGACAGTCTACGAGCAGTACTTC.

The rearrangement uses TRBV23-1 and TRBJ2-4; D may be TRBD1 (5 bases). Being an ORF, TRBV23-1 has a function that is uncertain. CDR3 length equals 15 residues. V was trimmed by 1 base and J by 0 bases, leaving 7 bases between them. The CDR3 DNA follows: TGCGCCAGCAGTCAATTACAGGAAGCCAAAAACATTCAGTACTTC. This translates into CASSQLQEAKNIQYF.

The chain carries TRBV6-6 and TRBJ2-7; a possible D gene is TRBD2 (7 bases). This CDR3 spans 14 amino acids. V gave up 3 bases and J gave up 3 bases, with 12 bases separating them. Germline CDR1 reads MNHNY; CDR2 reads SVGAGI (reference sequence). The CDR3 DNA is TGTGCCAGCAGTTATGTGGGAGGGGGCTACGAGCAGTACTTC. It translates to CASSYVGGGYEQYF.

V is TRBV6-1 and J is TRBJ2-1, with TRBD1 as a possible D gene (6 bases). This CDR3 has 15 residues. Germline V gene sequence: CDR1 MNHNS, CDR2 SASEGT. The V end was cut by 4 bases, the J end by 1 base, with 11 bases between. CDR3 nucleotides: TGTGCCAGCAGTGCAGGGGCTATGTCCTACAATGAGCAGTTCTTC. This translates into CASSAGAMSYNEQFF.

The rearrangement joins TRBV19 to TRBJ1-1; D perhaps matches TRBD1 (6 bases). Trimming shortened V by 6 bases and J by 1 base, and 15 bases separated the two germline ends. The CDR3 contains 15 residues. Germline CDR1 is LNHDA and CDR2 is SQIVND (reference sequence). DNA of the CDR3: TGTGCCAGTAGCACCTACAGGGAGAGGAACACTGAAGCTTTCTTT. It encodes CASSTYRERNTEAFF.

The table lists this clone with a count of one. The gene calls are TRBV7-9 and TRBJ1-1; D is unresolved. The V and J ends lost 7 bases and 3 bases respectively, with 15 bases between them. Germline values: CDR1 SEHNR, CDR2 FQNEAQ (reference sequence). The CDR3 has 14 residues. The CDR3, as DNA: TGTGCCAGCACCCAAGGCGCGGGCTACACTGAAGCTTTCTTT. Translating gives CASTQGAGYTEAFF.

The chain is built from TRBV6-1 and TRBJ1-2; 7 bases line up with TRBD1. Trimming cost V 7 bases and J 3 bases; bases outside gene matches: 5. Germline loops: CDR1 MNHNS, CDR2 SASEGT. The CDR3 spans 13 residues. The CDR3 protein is CASKRQGDYGYTF. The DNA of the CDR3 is TGTGCCAGCAAGAGACAGGGAGACTATGGCTACACCTTC.

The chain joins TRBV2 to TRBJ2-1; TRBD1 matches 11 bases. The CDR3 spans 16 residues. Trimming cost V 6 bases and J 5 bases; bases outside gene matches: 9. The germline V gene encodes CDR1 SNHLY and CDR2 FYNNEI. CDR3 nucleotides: TGTGCCAGCAGACCCGCCGGGACAGGGGGGAACAATGAGCAGTTCTTC. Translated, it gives CASRPAGTGGNNEQFF. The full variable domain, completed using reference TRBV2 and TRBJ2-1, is EPEVTQTPSHQVTQMGQEVILRCVPISNHLYFYWYRQILGQKVEFLVSFYNNEISEKSEIFDDQFSVERPDGSNFTLKIRSTKLEDSAMYFCASRPAGTGGNNEQFFGPGTRLTVL.

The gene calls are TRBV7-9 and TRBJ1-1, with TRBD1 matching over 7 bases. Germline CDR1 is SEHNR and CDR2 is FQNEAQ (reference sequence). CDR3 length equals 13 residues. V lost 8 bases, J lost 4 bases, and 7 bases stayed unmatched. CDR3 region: CASLQGTTTEAFF. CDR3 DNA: TGTGCCAGCCTACAGGGGACGACCACTGAAGCTTTCTTT.

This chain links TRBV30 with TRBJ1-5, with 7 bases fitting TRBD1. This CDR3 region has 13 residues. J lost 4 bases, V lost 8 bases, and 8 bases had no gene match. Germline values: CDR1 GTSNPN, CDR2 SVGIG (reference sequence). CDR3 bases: TGTGCCGGGGGTGGGACAGTTAATCAGCCCCAGCATTTT. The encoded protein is CAGGGTVNQPQHF. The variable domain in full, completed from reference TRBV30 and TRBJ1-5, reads SQTIHQWPATLVQPVGSPLSLECTVEGTSNPNLYWYRQAAGRGLQLLFYSVGIGQISSEVPQNLSASRPQDRQFILSSKKLLLSDSGFYLCAGGGTVNQPQHFGDGTRLSIL.

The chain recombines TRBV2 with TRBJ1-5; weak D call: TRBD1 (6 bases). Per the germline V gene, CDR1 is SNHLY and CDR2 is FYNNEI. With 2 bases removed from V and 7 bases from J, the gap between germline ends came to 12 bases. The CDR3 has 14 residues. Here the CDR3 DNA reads TGTGCCAGCAGTGAACACAGGGAAGGGCAGCCCCAGCATTTT. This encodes CASSEHREGQPQHF.

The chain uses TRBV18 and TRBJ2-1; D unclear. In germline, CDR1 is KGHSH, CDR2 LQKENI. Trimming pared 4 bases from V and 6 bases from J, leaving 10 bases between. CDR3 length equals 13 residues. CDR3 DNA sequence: TGTGCCAGCTCACAGACAACCGGCAATGAGCAGTTCTTC. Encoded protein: CASSQTTGNEQFF. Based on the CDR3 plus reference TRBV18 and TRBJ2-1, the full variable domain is NAGVMQNPRHLVRRRGQEARLRCSPMKGHSHVYWYRQLPEEGLKFMVYLQKENIIDESGMPKERFSAEFPKEGPSILRIQQVVRGDSAAYFCASSQTTGNEQFFGPGTRLTVL.

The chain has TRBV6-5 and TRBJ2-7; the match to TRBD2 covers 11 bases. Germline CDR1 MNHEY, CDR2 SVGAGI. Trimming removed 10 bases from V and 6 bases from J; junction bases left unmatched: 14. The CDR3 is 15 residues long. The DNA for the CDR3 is TGTGCCACCCAGTTACGTTCTAGCGGGAGGTCCGAGCAGTACTTC. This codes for CATQLRSSGRSEQYF.

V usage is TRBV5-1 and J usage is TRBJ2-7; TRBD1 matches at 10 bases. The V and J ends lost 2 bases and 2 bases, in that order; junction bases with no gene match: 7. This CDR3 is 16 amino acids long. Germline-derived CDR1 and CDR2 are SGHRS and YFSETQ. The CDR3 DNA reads TGCGCCAGCAGCTTAGGGACAGGGGTTGATACCTACGAGCAGTACTTC. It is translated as CASSLGTGVDTYEQYF.

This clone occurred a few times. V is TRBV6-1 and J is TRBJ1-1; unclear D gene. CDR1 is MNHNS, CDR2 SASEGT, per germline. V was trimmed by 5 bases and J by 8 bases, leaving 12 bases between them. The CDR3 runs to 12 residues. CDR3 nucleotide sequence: TGTGCCAGCAGTCCCGACATACTAGAAGCTTTCTTT. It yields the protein CASSPDILEAFF.

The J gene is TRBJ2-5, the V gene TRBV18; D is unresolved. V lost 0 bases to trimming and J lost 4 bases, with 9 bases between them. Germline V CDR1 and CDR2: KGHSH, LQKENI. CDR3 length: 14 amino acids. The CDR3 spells CASSPPGSGETQYF. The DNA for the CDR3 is TGTGCCAGCTCACCACCGGGATCAGGAGAGACCCAGTACTTC.

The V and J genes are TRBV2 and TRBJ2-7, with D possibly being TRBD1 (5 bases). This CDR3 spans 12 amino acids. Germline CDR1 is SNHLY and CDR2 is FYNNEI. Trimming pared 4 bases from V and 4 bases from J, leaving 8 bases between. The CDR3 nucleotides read TGTGCCAGCAGTGGGGGCGGTTACGAGCAGTACTTC. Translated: CASSGGGYEQYF.

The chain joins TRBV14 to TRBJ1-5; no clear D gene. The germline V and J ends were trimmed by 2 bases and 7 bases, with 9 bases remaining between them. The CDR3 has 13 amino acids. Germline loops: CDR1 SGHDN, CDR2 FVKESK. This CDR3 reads CASSQTLGQPQHF. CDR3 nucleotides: TGTGCCAGCAGCCAAACTCTCGGCCAGCCCCAGCATTTT.

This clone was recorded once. The CDR3 loop is CASSMGVGQPQHF. The CDR3 nucleotides read TGTGCCAGTAGTATGGGGGTTGGTCAGCCCCAGCATTTT. The chain has TRBV19 and TRBJ1-5; tentatively, D is TRBD1 (5 bases). The CDR3 length is 13 residues. Germline V gene sequence: CDR1 LNHDA, CDR2 SQIVND (reference sequence). The V end lost 3 bases, the J end lost 6 bases, and 9 bases lay between the germline ends.

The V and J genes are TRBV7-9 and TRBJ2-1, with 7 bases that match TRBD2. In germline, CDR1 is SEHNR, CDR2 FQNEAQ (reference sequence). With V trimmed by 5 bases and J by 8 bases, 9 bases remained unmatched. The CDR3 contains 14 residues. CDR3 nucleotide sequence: TGTGCCAGCAGCCTCACTTCGGGGGGACATGAGCAGTTCTTC. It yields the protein CASSLTSGGHEQFF.

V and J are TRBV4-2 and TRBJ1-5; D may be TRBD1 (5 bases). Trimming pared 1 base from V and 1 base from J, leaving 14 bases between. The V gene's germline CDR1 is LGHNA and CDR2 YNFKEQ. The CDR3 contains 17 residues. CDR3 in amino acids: CASSQVQGAASNQPQHF. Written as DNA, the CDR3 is TGTGCCAGCAGCCAAGTCCAGGGAGCAGCAAGCAATCAGCCCCAGCATTTT.

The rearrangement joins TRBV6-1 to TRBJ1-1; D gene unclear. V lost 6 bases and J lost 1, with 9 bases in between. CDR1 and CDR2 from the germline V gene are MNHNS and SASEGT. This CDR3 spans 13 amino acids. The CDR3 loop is CASRADENTEAFF. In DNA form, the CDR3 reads TGTGCCAGCAGAGCCGACGAGAACACTGAAGCTTTCTTT.

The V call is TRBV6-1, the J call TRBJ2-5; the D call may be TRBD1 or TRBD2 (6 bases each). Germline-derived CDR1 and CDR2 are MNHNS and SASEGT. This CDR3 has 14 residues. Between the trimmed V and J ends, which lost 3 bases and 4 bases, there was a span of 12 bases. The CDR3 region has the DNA TGTGCCAGCAGTGAGGCCGGGGGCGGAGAGACCCAGTACTTC. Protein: CASSEAGGGETQYF.

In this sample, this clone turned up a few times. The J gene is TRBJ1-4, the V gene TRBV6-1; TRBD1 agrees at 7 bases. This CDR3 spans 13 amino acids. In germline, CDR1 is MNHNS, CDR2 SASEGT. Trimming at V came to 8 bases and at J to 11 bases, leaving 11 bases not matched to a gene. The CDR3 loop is CASVSSGGGKLFF. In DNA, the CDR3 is TGTGCCAGCGTTAGTTCAGGGGGTGGGAAACTGTTTTTT.

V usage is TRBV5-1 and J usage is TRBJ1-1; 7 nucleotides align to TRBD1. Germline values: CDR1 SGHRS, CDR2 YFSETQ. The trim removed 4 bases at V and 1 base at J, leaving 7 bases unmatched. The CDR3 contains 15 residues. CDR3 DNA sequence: TGCGCCAGCAGCGTGGGGGACAGAAAGAACACTGAAGCTTTCTTT. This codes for CASSVGDRKNTEAFF.